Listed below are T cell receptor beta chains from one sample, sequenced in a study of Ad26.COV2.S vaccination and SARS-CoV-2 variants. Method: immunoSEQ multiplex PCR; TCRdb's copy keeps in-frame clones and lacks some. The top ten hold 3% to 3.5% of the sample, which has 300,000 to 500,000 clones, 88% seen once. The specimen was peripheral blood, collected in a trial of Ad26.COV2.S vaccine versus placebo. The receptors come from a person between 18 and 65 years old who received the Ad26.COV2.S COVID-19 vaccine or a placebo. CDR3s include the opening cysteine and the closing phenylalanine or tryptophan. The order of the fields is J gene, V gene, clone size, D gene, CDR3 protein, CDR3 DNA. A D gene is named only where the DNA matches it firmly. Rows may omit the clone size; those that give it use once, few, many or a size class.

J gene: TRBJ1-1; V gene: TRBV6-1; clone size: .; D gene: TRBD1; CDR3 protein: CASSEGTVVTEAFF; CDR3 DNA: TGTGCCAGCAGTGAGGGGACAGTTGTTACTGAAGCTTTCTTT
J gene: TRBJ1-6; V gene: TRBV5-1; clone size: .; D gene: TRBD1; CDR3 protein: CASRPNPGQGHSPLHF; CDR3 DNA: TGCGCCAGCAGGCCGAATCCGGGACAGGGCCATTCACCCCTCCACTTT
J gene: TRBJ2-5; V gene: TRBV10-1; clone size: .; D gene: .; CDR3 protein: CASSDRQYETQYF; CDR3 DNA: TGCGCCAGCAGTGATCGACAGTATGAGACCCAGTACTTC
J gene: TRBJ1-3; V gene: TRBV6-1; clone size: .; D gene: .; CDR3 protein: CASSDRPTTSGNTIYF; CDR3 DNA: TGTGCCAGCAGTGACAGGCCCACTACTTCTGGAAACACCATATATTTT
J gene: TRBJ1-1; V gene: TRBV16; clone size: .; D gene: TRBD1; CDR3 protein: CASSHSRGRNTEAFF; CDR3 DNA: TGTGCCAGCAGCCACAGCAGGGGGAGGAACACTGAAGCTTTCTTT
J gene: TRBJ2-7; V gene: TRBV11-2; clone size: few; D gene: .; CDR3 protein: CASSTAGGAREQYF; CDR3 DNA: TGTGCCAGCAGCACAGCCGGAGGGGCCCGCGAGCAGTACTTC
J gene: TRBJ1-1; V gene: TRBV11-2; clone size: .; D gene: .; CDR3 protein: CASSRGSYTEAFF; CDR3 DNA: TGTGCCAGCAGCAGGGGTTCGTACACTGAAGCTTTCTTT
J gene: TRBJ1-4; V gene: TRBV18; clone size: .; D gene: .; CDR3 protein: CASSPPTAGYNEKLFF; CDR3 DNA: TGTGCCAGCTCACCACCGACAGCGGGCTATAATGAAAAACTGTTTTTT
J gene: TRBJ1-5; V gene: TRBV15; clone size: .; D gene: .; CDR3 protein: CATSSLRGLTQPQHF; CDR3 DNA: TGTGCCACCAGCTCTCTTAGGGGGTTGACTCAGCCCCAGCATTTT
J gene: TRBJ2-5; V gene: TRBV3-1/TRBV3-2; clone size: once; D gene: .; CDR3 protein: CASSLSGKQETQYF; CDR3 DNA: TGTGCCAGCAGTCTTTCCGGGAAACAAGAGACCCAGTACTTC
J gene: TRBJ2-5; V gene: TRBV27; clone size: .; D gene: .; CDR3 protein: CASSPRPGLGETQYF; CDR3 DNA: TGTGCCAGCAGTCCCCGTCCTGGTCTGGGGGAGACCCAGTACTTC
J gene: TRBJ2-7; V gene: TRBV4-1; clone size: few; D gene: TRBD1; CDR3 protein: CASSRGTGSYEQYF; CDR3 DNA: TGCGCCAGCAGCCGCGGGACAGGCTCCTACGAGCAGTACTTC
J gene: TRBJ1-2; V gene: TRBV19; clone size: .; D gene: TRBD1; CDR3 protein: CASSSFQGVGYTF; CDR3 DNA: TGTGCCAGTAGTAGCTTCCAGGGGGTTGGCTACACCTTC
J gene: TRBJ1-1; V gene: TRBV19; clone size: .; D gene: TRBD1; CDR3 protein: CASSIVPGGTEAFF; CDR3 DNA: TGTGCCAGTAGTATAGTTCCAGGGGGCACTGAAGCTTTCTTT
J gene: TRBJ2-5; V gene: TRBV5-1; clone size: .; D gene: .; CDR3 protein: CASKVSGVETQYF; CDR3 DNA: TGCGCCAGCAAGGTTTCAGGGGTAGAGACCCAGTACTTC
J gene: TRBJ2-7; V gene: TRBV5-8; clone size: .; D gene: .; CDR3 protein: CASSGGEQYF; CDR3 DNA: TGTGCCAGCAGCGGAGGCGAGCAGTACTTC
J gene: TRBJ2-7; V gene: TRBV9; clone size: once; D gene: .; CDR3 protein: CASSVGRGVSEQYF; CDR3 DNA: TGTGCCAGCAGCGTAGGGAGAGGGGTTTCCGAGCAGTACTTC
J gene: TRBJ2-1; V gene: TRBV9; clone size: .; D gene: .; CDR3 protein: CASSAGQPRHNEQFF; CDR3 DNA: TGTGCCAGCAGCGCTGGACAGCCTAGACACAATGAGCAGTTCTTC
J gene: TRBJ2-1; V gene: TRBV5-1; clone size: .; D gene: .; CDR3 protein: CASSLFTLATYNEQFF; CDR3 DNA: TGCGCCAGCAGCTTGTTTACACTAGCAACCTACAATGAGCAGTTCTTC
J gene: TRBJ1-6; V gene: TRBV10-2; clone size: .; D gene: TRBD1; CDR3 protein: CASRGTGMLGNSPLHF; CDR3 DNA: TGCGCCAGCAGGGGGACAGGGATGTTGGGTAATTCACCCCTCCACTTT
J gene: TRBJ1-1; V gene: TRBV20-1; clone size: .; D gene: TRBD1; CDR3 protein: CSASQGGVEAFF; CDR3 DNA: TGCAGTGCTAGTCAGGGGGGTGTTGAAGCTTTCTTT
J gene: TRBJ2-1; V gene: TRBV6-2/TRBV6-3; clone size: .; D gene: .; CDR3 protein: CASSYGAIPYNEQFF; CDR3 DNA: TGTGCCAGCAGTTACGGGGCCATCCCCTACAATGAGCAGTTCTTC
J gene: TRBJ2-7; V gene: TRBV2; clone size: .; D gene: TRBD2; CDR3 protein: CASAGRGDSYEQYF; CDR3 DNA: TGTGCCAGTGCAGGGCGGGGGGACTCCTACGAGCAGTACTTC
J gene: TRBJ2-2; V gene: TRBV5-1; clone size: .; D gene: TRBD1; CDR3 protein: CASSPDRFSTGELFF; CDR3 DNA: TGCGCCAGCAGCCCGGACAGGTTCTCGACCGGGGAGCTGTTTTTT
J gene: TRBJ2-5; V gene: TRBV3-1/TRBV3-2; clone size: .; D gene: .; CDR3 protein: CASSQGGRETQYF; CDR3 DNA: TGTGCCAGCAGCCAAGGGGGACGGGAGACCCAGTACTTC
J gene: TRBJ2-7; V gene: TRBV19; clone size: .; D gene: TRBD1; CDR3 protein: CASSPGTGSYEQYF; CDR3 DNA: TGTGCCAGTAGTCCCGGGACAGGGAGCTACGAGCAGTACTTC
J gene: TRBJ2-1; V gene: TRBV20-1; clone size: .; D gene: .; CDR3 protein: CSASYLARGEQFF; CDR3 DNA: TGCAGTGCTAGTTACCTGGCCAGGGGTGAGCAGTTCTTC
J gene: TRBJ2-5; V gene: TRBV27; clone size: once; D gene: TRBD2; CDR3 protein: CASRADWEGEETQYF; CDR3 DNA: TGTGCCAGCAGAGCAGACTGGGAGGGCGAAGAGACCCAGTACTTC
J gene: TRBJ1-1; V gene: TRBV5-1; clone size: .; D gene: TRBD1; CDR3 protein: CASSFDRDLEAFF; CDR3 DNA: TGCGCCAGCAGCTTTGACAGGGACCTTGAAGCTTTCTTT
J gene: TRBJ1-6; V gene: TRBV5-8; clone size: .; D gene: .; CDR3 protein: CASSWGRGPLHF; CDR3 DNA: TGTGCCAGCAGCTGGGGAAGGGGACCCCTCCACTTT
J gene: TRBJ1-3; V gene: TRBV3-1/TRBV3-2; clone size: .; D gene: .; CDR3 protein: CASSQGRGYSGNTIYF; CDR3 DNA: TGTGCCAGCAGCCAAGGGCGAGGGTACTCTGGAAACACCATATATTTT
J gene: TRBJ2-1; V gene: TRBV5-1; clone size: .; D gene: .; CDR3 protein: CASSSRTAFNEQFF; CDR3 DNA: TGCGCCAGCAGCAGCAGGACAGCCTTTAATGAGCAGTTCTTC
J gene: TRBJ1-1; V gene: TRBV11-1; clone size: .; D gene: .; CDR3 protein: CASSFGGGTEAFF; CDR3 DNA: TGTGCCAGCAGCTTTGGGGGCGGCACTGAAGCTTTCTTT
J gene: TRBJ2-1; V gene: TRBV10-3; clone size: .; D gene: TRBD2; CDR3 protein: CAIRASGGLSYNEQFF; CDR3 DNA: TGTGCCATCAGAGCTAGCGGGGGCCTCTCCTACAATGAGCAGTTCTTC
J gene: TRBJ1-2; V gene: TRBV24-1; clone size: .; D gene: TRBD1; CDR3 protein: CATSDPDRVYGYTF; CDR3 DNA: TGTGCCACCAGTGATCCGGACAGGGTCTATGGCTACACCTTC